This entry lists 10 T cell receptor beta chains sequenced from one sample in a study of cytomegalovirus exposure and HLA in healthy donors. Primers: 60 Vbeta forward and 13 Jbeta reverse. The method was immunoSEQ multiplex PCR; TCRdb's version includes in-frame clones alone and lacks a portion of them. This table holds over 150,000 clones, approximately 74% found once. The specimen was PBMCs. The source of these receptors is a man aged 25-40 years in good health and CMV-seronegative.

In nucleotides, the CDR3 is TGTGCCAGCAGTTCCTGGTCGCTACTATTCAATCAGCCCCAGCATTTT. It encodes CASSSWSLLFNQPQHF. The chain links TRBV28 to TRBJ1-5; D gene ambiguous. Deletions cut 4 bases from V and 3 bases from J, with 16 bases between. CDR3 length: 16 residues. The germline CDR1 and CDR2 sequences are MDHEN and SYDVKM.

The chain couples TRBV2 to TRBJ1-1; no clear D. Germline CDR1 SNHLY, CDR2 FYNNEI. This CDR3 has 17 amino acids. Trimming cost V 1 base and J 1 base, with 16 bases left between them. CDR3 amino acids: CASSEGFFGRQNTEAFF. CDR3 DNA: TGTGCCAGCAGTGAAGGTTTTTTCGGCAGGCAGAACACTGAAGCTTTCTTT.

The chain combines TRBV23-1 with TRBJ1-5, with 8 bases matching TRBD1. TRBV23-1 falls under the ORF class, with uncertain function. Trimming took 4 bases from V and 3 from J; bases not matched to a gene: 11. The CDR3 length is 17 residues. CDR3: CASSPYRTGPTNQPQHF. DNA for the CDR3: TGCGCCAGCAGTCCCTACAGGACAGGGCCGACCAATCAGCCCCAGCATTTT.

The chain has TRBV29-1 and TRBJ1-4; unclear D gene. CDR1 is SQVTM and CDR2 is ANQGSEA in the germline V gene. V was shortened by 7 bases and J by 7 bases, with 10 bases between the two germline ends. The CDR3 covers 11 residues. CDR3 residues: CSAGEGEKLFF. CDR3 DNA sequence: TGCAGCGCCGGGGAGGGTGAAAAACTGTTTTTT.

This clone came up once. CDR3 protein: CASQGWNTEAFF. Written as DNA, the CDR3 is TGTGCCAGTCAGGGTTGGAACACTGAAGCTTTCTTT. This rearrangement joins TRBV7-2 to TRBJ1-1; D is perhaps TRBD1 (5 bases). Germline CDR1 reads SGHTA; CDR2 reads FQGNSA. The CDR3 consists of 12 residues. V was clipped by 9 bases and J by 1 base, with 9 bases between them.

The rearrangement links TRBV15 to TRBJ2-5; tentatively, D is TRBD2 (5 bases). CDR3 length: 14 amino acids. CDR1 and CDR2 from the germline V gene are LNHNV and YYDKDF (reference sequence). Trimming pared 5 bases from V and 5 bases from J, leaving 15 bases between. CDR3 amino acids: CATSLGGSGETQYF. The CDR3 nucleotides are TGTGCCACCAGCCTGGGTGGCTCGGGGGAGACCCAGTACTTC.

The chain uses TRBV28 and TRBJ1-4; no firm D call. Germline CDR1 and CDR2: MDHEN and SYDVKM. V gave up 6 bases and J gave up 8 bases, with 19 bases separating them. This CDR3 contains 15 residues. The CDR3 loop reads CASSHGGSSREKLFF. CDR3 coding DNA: TGTGCCAGCAGCCACGGCGGGAGCAGTCGCGAAAAACTGTTTTTT. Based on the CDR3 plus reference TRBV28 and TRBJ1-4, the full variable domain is DVKVTQSSRYLVKRTGEKVFLECVQDMDHENMFWYRQDPGLGLRLIYFSYDVKMKEKGDIPEGYSVSREKKERFSLILESASTNQTSMYLCASSHGGSSREKLFFGSGTQLSVL.

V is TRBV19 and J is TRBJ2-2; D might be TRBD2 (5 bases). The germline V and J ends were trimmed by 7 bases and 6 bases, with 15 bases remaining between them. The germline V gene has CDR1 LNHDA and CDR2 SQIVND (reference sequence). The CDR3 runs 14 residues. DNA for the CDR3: TGTGCCAGTACCACCTCAACTAGGGCCGGGGAGCTGTTTTTT. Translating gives CASTTSTRAGELFF.

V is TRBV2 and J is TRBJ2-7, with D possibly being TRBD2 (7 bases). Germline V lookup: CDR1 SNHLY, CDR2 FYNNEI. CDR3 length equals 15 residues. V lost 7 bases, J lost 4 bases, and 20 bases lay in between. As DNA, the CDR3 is TGTGCCAGCACCCCCTTAGTTGGGGGGGCATACGAGCAGTACTTC. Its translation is CASTPLVGGAYEQYF.

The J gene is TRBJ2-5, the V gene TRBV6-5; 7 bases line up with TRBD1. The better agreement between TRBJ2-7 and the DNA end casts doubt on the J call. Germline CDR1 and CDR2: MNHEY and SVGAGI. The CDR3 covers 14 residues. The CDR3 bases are TGTGCCAGCAGCAGCGACAGGGTAGGATACGAGCAGTACTTC. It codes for CASSSDRVGYEQYF.